The 14 T cell receptor beta chains given below trace back to one sample, sequenced in a study of cytomegalovirus exposure and HLA in healthy donors. 60 Vbeta and 13 Jbeta primers were used in PCR. The data were produced by immunoSEQ multiplex PCR, yet TCRdb's version contains in-frame clones alone and is incomplete. The table lists some 130,000 clones. The sample consisted of PBMCs. These receptors were collected from an older woman in good health and CMV-seronegative.

The V call is TRBV19, the J call TRBJ2-1, with D possibly matching TRBD2 (6 bases). The CDR3 runs 17 residues. V was trimmed by 3 bases and J by 0 bases, leaving 15 bases between them. CDR1 is LNHDA, CDR2 SQIVND, per germline (reference sequence). CDR3 nucleotide sequence: TGTGCCAGTAGTATCGGGGGATCGGCGGACTCCTACAATGAGCAGTTCTTC. Translated: CASSIGGSADSYNEQFF.

The gene calls are TRBV5-1 and TRBJ1-1, with a weak D call TRBD1 (6 bases). CDR3 length: 16 amino acids. V was clipped by 4 bases and J by 4 bases, with 20 bases between them. Germline V lookup: CDR1 SGHRS, CDR2 YFSETQ. In nucleotides, the CDR3 is TGCGCCAGCAGCCCCCGGCTGGGACACTCGACCACTGAAGCTTTCTTT. Protein product: CASSPRLGHSTTEAFF.

The V and J genes are TRBV18 and TRBJ1-2; 7 nucleotides agree with TRBD1. The V segment lost 0 bases and the J segment 8 bases; nucleotides outside the gene matches: 12. Germline V gives CDR1 KGHSH, CDR2 LQKENI. The CDR3 runs 16 residues. The CDR3 nucleotides read TGTGCCAGCTCACCACCTGACAGGGTGGCCTCCATGGGCTACACCTTC. Translated: CASSPPDRVASMGYTF.

CDR3 sequence reads: CASSYSTSGRADEQYF. The CDR3 DNA follows: TGTGCCAGCAGTTACTCGACTAGCGGGAGGGCCGACGAGCAGTACTTC. The V gene is TRBV6-5, the J gene TRBJ2-5, with 14 bases aligning to TRBD2. The DNA end lines up better with TRBJ2-7; the J call may be wrong. Germline lookup yields CDR1 MNHEY and CDR2 SVGAGI. The CDR3 has 16 residues.

V gene TRBV2 combines with J gene TRBJ2-5; possible D gene TRBD1, 6 bases. Germline lookup yields CDR1 SNHLY and CDR2 FYNNEI. CDR3 length: 14 amino acids. V was trimmed by 4 bases and J by 7 bases, leaving 16 bases between them. The DNA of the CDR3 is TGTGCCAGCAGTGGGACAGCACCCCCAAGGACCCAGTACTTC. Translation gives CASSGTAPPRTQYF.

For this clone: A junction end diverges from the germline sequence, so it may reflect a read error. This CDR3 reads CASRGQGVSFLF. CDR3 DNA: TGTGCCAGCCGGGGACAGGGGGTAAGCTTTCTTTTT. The rearrangement joins TRBV19 to TRBJ1-1, with 11 bases aligning to TRBD1. In germline, CDR1 is LNHDA, CDR2 SQIVND (reference sequence). The CDR3 runs to 12 residues.

This chain uses TRBV28 with TRBJ2-7; 7 nucleotides align to TRBD1. The CDR3 totals 13 residues. The V and J ends lost 7 bases and 3 bases, in that order; junction bases with no gene match: 6. The germline gives CDR1 MDHEN, CDR2 SYDVKM. The DNA for the CDR3 is TGTGCCAGCAAGGGGGACAGCGTCTACGAGCAGTACTTC. Translation: CASKGDSVYEQYF.

The genes are TRBV11-3 and TRBJ1-1; no reliable D call. Germline CDR1 is SGHNT and CDR2 is YENEEA. This CDR3 region has 13 residues. V lost 3 bases and J 3 bases, leaving 8 bases between the germline ends. The CDR3 is CASSFQSDTEAFF. The CDR3 DNA follows: TGTGCCAGCAGCTTTCAATCGGACACTGAAGCTTTCTTT.

The V gene is TRBV28, the J gene TRBJ1-1; no clear D gene. V was clipped by 3 bases and J by 8 bases, with 19 bases between them. This CDR3 is 15 amino acids long. Germline CDR1 MDHEN, CDR2 SYDVKM. Here the CDR3 reads CASSFIVTVRREAFF. CDR3 sequence (DNA): TGTGCCAGCAGTTTCATAGTGACCGTTAGGAGGGAAGCTTTCTTT. The full variable domain, completed using reference TRBV28 and TRBJ1-1, is DVKVTQSSRYLVKRTGEKVFLECVQDMDHENMFWYRQDPGLGLRLIYFSYDVKMKEKGDIPEGYSVSREKKERFSLILESASTNQTSMYLCASSFIVTVRREAFFGQGTRLTVV.

The rearrangement links TRBV6-5 to TRBJ2-7; D is undetermined. This CDR3 region has 12 residues. With 0 bases removed from V and 6 bases from J, the gap between germline ends came to 6 bases. CDR1 is MNHEY and CDR2 is SVGAGI in the germline V gene. The DNA for the CDR3 is TGTGCCAGCAGTTACTCGACGGGCGAGCAGTACTTC. Its translation is CASSYSTGEQYF.

The chain employs TRBV29-1 and TRBJ1-1, with 7 bases aligning to TRBD1. Per the germline V gene, CDR1 is SQVTM and CDR2 is ANQGSEA. V lost 5 bases to trimming and J lost 1 base; unmatched junction nucleotides: 7. The CDR3 is 14 residues long. The CDR3 here is CSVPRGPPNTEAFF. Here the CDR3 DNA reads TGCAGCGTTCCGAGGGGGCCCCCGAACACTGAAGCTTTCTTT.

For the CDR3, the DNA is TGTGCCAGCAGCGGGGGACTAGCGGGTGAGGGTGAGCAGTACTTC. It translates to CASSGGLAGEGEQYF. This chain connects TRBV9 to TRBJ2-7; 12 nucleotides match TRBD2. The CDR3 is 15 amino acids. The germline V gene encodes CDR1 SGDLS and CDR2 YYNGEE. V shed 3 bases, J shed 7 bases, and the junction held 8 bases outside the gene matches.

V usage is TRBV7-3 and J usage is TRBJ2-6; possible D gene TRBD2, 6 bases. Germline CDR1 reads SGHTA; CDR2 reads FQGTGA. Between the trimmed V and J ends, which lost 7 bases and 2 bases, there was a span of 18 bases. The CDR3 covers 17 residues. The CDR3 loop is CASTPRSGPPGANVLTF. The CDR3 region has the DNA TGTGCCAGCACCCCAAGAAGCGGGCCCCCTGGGGCCAACGTCCTGACTTTC.

This rearrangement joins TRBV5-8 to TRBJ1-5, with a possible D match to TRBD1 (6 bases). The germline V gene encodes CDR1 SGHTS and CDR2 YDEGEE. The V end lost 1 base, the J end lost 7 bases, and 12 bases lay between the germline ends. This CDR3 comprises 14 residues. CDR3 protein: CASSLWGQGQPQHF. In DNA form, the CDR3 reads TGTGCCAGCAGCTTGTGGGGCCAGGGGCAGCCCCAGCATTTT.